Ten or more counts support the clone carrying this T cell receptor beta chain. Its antigen is still unknown. The data belong to a study of regulatory T cells in long-lasting Graves disease. CDR1 is KGHDR and CDR2 is SFDVKD in the germline V gene. Between the trimmed V and J ends, which lost 3 bases and 5 bases, there was a span of 12 bases. This CDR3 has 14 amino acids. Sequencing libraries for TCR beta were prepared with iRepertoire HTBI primers and Arm-PCR of CDR3 regions. Each CDR3 protein is one row after TCRdb ran MiXCR on the multiplex PCR reads. The sample includes fewer than 550,000 distinct CDR3 sequences, around 15% of them seen just once. Whole-study findings and limits: Tissue studied was limited to peripheral blood, excluding thyroid tissue.

Time point defined: newly diagnosed GD, antithyroid drugs for less than 3 months. Construction of the TCR library relied on RNA isolated from PBMCs. These records were also assigned to another study, of T cells in Graves' hyperthyroidism and ophthalmopathy.

The sequencing here drew on peripheral blood mononuclear cells (PBMCs), taken at new diagnosis, from a patient treated with antithyroid drugs. The chain employs TRBV24-1 and TRBJ2-5; weak D call: TRBD2 (6 bases). This TCR was sampled from a woman in her late teens or twenties with Graves disease. CDR3 bases: TGTGCCACCAGTGATCCAGGAGGGGACGAGACCCAGTACTTC. This sequence encodes CATSDPGGDETQYF.